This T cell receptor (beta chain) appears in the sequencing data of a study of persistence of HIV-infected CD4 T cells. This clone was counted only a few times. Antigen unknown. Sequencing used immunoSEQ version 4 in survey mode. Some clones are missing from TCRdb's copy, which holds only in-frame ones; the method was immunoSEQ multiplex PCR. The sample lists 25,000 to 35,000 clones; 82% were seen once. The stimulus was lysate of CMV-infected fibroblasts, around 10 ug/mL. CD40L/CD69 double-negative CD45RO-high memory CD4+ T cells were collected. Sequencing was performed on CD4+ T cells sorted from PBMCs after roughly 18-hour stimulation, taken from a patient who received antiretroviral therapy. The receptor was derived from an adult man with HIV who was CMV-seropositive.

The DNA for the CDR3 is TGTGCCAGCAGCTTATCCGAGGGGATCACTGAAGCTTTCTTT. Protein sequence: CASSLSEGITEAFF. The V call is TRBV7-9, the J call TRBJ1-1, with TRBD1 as a possible D gene (5 bases). V dropped 2 bases and J dropped 4 bases, with 11 bases sitting between them. CDR3 size: 14 residues. The germline V gene has CDR1 SEHNR and CDR2 FQNEAQ (reference sequence).